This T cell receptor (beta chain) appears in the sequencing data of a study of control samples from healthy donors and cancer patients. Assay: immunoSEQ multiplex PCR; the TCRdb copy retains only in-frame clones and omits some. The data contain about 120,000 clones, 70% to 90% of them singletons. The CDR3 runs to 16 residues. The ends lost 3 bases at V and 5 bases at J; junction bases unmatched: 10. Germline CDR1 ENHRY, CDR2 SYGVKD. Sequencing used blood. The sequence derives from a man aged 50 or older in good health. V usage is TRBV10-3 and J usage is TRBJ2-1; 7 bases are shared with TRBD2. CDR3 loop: CAISDSQGGTNNEQFF. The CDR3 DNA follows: TGTGCCATCAGTGATAGCCAGGGAGGGACGAACAATGAGCAGTTCTTC.